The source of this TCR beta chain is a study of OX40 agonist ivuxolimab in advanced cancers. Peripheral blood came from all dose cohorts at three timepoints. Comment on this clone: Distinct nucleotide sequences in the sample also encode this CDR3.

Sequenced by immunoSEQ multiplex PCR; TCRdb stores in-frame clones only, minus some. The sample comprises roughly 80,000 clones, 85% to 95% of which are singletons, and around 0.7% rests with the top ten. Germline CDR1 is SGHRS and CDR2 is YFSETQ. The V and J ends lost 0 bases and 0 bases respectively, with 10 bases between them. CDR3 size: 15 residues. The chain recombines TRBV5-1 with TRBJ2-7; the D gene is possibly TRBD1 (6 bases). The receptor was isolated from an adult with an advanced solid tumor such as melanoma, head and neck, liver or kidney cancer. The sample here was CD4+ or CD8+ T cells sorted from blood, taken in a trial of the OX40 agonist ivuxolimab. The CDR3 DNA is TGCGCCAGCAGCTTGGGACAGGCGTACTCCTACGAGCAGTACTTC. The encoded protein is CASSLGQAYSYEQYF.